This T cell receptor beta chain originates from a study of blood T cell repertoires in COVID-19. Study-wide background: Spain, Italy and the United States supplied samples that represented acute and convalescent COVID-19.

In the authors' workflow: The authors estimated nucleated cell counts from reference gene primer amplification. This table comes from immunoSEQ multiplex PCR, and its TCRdb copy is limited to in-frame clones, with some not included. Clone size and V and J calls were adopted from that table, with D and trimming inferred from the DNA. This table has 14,000 or so clones, roughly four fifths appearing once. Germline V lookup: CDR1 LGHNA, CDR2 YNFKEQ. V trimming: 3 bases; J trimming: 2 bases; junction bases outside the gene matches: 5. The CDR3 extends over 15 amino acids. In this sample, this clone turned up a few times.

This TCR was recovered from a human donor in a cohort sampled during active COVID-19. Specimen: peripheral blood. The V gene is TRBV4-2, the J gene TRBJ2-7, with 9 bases identical to TRBD2. The CDR3: CASSQGASGTYEQYF. The DNA of the CDR3 is TGTGCCAGCAGCCAGGGAGCTAGCGGGACCTACGAGCAGTACTTC.